This T cell receptor beta chain was found in a study of blood T cell repertoires in COVID-19. This clone has only a few counts. Here immunoSEQ multiplex PCR was the method, and the copy in TCRdb shows in-frame clones only, minus some. The repertoire has about 260,000 clones, approximately 79% of them found once; the top ten carry approximately 4%. Clinical history as reported by participants underpinned cohort assignment. There are 16 residues in the CDR3. The V gene's germline CDR1 is MGHRA and CDR2 YSYEKL. V lost 0 bases, J lost 6 bases, and 17 bases lay in between. The chain has TRBV4-1 and TRBJ1-2; D gene unclear. Sequencing input: PBMCs or T cells enriched from blood (not recorded which). The receptor comes from a man aged 30 to 45 with acute COVID-19. CDR3 sequence (DNA): TGCGCCAGCAGCCAAGATCCCTTGGGCCCTCTGGATGGCTACACCTTC. Amino acids: CASSQDPLGPLDGYTF.